The clone carrying this TCR beta chain has just one count. Its target is not known. The sample belongs to a study of immune evolution from preneoplasia to lung adenocarcinoma. Overall study results and limits: Normal lung had the highest top T cell clone frequencies.

The CDR3 loop spans 14 amino acids. Per the germline V gene, CDR1 is MNHNS and CDR2 is SASEGT. Unmatched junction bases numbered 5, after V lost 6 bases and J lost 1 base. Generated by immunoSEQ multiplex PCR, the TCRdb table keeps only in-frame clones and is missing some. The sample records some 5,400 clones, over 65% being singletons. This sequence originates from a person aged 60-80 years with lung adenocarcinoma. The rearrangement links TRBV6-1 to TRBJ1-1, with 7 positions matching TRBD1. Sequencing input: FFPE minimally invasive lung adenocarcinoma tissue. The CDR3 is CASRYRGQNTEAFF. The CDR3 DNA reads as TGTGCCAGCAGATACAGGGGCCAGAACACTGAAGCTTTCTTT.